Sequencing of this TCR beta chain was carried out in a study of cytomegalovirus exposure and HLA in healthy donors. Notes on the study in general: Later on, an analysis found that several of the most significant clusters appeared to be linked to common viral pathogens, which included parvovirus B19. In a later analysis, V- and J-gene trimming of beta chains associated with a DCLRE1C missense variant, replicated independently. The HLA-A and HLA-B alleles of most subjects were reportedly predicted accurately from TCR beta sequences.

The CDR3 is made up of 15 amino acids. Germline-derived CDR1 and CDR2 are SGHNT and YYREEE (reference sequence). The V and J ends lost 4 bases and 5 bases, in that order; junction bases with no gene match: 10. With 60 Vbeta and 13 Jbeta primers, the PCR was carried out. Per the authors' pipeline: Roughly 11 million of the approximately 80 million unique TCR beta chains counted in a later analysis were shared. Only in-frame clones appear in the TCRdb table, and some are missing; sequencing was by immunoSEQ multiplex PCR. The DNA was the basis for D and trimming; V, J and clone size are from that table. The repertoire consists of some 180,000 clones, with about 9.4% occurring once and the leading ten covering 1% to 1.5%. In its sample, this clone was seen a few times. Its antigen is unknown.

Sequenced material: PBMCs. The chain has TRBV5-4 and TRBJ2-5, with 8 bases lining up with TRBD1. This clonotype was obtained from a woman aged 25-40 years in good health and CMV-seropositive. CDR3 loop: CASSPDRVRVETQYF. Here the CDR3 DNA reads TGTGCCAGCAGCCCGGACAGGGTTAGGGTCGAGACCCAGTACTTC.